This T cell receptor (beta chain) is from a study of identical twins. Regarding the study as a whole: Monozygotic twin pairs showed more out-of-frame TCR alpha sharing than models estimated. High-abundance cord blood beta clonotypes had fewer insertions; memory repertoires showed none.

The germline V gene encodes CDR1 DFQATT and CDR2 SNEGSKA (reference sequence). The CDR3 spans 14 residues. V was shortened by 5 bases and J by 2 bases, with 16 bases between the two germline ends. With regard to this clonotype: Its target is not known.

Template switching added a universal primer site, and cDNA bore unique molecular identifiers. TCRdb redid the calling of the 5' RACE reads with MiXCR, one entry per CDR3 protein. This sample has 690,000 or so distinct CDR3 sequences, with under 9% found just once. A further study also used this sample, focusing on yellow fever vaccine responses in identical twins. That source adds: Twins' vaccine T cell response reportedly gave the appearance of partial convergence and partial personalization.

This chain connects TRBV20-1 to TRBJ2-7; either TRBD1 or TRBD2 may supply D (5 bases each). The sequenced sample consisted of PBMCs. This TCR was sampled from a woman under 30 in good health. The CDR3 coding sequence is TGCAGTGCTGGGCAGGGAGAACCCCCCTACGAGCAGTACTTC. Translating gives CSAGQGEPPYEQYF.